The sequence of this T cell receptor (beta chain) was determined in a study of blood T cell repertoires in COVID-19. Study summary: COVID-19 samples from acute and convalescent phases originated in the United States, Italy and Spain. T cells, B-cell-depleted T cells, or PBMCs provided the cDNA or gDNA that served as material.

CDR1 and CDR2 (germline): MRHNA, SNTAGT. The CDR3 loop spans 13 amino acids. V lost 6 bases to trimming and J lost 5 bases; unmatched junction nucleotides: 6. Methods used by the authors: Researchers report that nucleated cell counts were estimated from reference gene primer amplification. Produced via immunoSEQ multiplex PCR; TCRdb's table is partial and in-frame only. V, J and clone size derive from that table, while D and trimming were established from the DNA sequence. The repertoire holds 110,000 or so clones, with about 87% as singletons. The rearrangement links TRBV6-4 to TRBJ1-1; 7 positions agree with TRBD1. Sequencing used peripheral blood. The clonotype was recovered from a woman aged 45-65 years with acute or convalescent COVID-19. The CDR3 spells CASSRTGGTEAFF. The CDR3 bases are TGTGCCAGCAGCCGGACAGGCGGTACTGAAGCTTTCTTT.